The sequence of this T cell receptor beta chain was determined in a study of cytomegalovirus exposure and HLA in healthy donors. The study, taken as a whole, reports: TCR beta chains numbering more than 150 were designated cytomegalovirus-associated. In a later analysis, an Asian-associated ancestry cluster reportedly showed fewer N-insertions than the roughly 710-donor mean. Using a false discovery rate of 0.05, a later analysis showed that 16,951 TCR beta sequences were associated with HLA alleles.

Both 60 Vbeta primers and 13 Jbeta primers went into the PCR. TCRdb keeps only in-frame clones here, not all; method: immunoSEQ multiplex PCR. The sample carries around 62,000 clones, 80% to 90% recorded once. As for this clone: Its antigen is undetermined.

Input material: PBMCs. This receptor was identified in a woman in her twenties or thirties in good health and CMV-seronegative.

CDR3 sequence: CASSFNGGDAQETQYF. The CDR3 bases are TGTGCCAGCAGCTTTAACGGCGGGGACGCACAAGAGACCCAGTACTTC. The chain combines TRBV7-9 with TRBJ2-5, with a tentative D call TRBD2 (6 bases). Germline loops: CDR1 SEHNR, CDR2 FQNEAQ (reference sequence). Trimming left V 3 bases short and J 2 bases short, with 16 bases between. This CDR3 comprises 16 residues.